The 27 T cell receptor beta chains presented below share a single source sample, sequenced in a study of cytomegalovirus exposure and HLA in healthy donors. PCR involved 60 Vbeta and 13 Jbeta primers. Assay: immunoSEQ multiplex PCR; the TCRdb copy retains only in-frame clones and omits some. This sample carries over 200,000 clones, roughly 87% of them seen once, and the ten largest clones take 5.4%. The sequenced sample was PBMCs. The receptors stem from a woman in her 40s in good health and CMV-seropositive.

This rearrangement joins TRBV5-1 to TRBJ2-3, with 7 bases matching TRBD1. This CDR3 contains 15 residues. CDR1 SGHRS and CDR2 YFSETQ come from the germline V gene. Unmatched junction bases numbered 10, after V lost 6 bases and J lost 3 bases. Here the CDR3 reads CASKATGISTDTQYF. The CDR3 nucleotides read TGCGCCAGCAAAGCGACAGGGATTAGTACAGATACGCAGTATTTT.

The rearrangement uses TRBV4-1 and TRBJ2-4; TRBD1 agrees at 7 bases. The V gene's germline CDR1 is MGHRA and CDR2 YSYEKL. The CDR3 runs to 16 residues. The trim removed 4 bases at V and 5 bases at J, leaving 11 bases unmatched. The CDR3 region is CASSLLPGQLENIQYF. In DNA form, the CDR3 reads TGCGCCAGCAGCCTCCTACCGGGACAGTTGGAAAACATTCAGTACTTC.

This chain uses TRBV18 with TRBJ2-1, with 11 bases matching TRBD2. V was clipped by 3 bases and J by 9 bases; unmatched bases: 16. CDR1 is KGHSH and CDR2 is LQKENI in the germline V gene. The CDR3 loop spans 18 amino acids. CDR3 nucleotide sequence: TGTGCCAGCTCACCGATCGGGACTAGCGGACGTCCCGGGGGTGAGCAGTTCTTC. Its protein is CASSPIGTSGRPGGEQFF.

CDR3 DNA: TGTGCCAGCAGCTTACAAGGGGGCGGCGGTGGCTACACCTTC. It yields the protein CASSLQGGGGGYTF. The V call is TRBV7-9, the J call TRBJ1-2, with 7 bases lining up with TRBD1. CDR1 and CDR2 (germline): SEHNR, FQNEAQ (reference sequence). V lost 2 bases, J lost 7 bases, and 7 bases stayed unmatched. The CDR3 spans 14 residues.

This rearrangement joins TRBV5-4 to TRBJ2-7; 10 bases match TRBD2. With 0 bases clipped from V and 4 bases from J, the junction kept 4 bases outside the gene matches. The CDR3 has 15 amino acids. CDR1 is SGHNT, CDR2 YYREEE, per germline (reference sequence). Written as DNA, the CDR3 is TGTGCCAGCAGCTTGGACAGCGGGAGGGTTTACGAGCAGTACTTC. Translated, it gives CASSLDSGRVYEQYF.

The chain carries TRBV5-6 and TRBJ1-1; 7 positions match TRBD1. Per germline, CDR1 SGHDT and CDR2 YYEEEE. The V segment lost 2 bases and the J segment 0 bases; nucleotides outside the gene matches: 16. This CDR3 region has 19 residues. The CDR3 loop is CASSFGLRGQQFMNTEAFF. CDR3 bases: TGTGCCAGCAGCTTTGGGTTAAGGGGACAGCAGTTCATGAACACTGAAGCTTTCTTT. The entire variable domain, with the rest obtained from reference TRBV5-6 and TRBJ1-1, is as follows: DAGVTQSPTHLIKTRGQQVTLRCSPKSGHDTVSWYQQALGQGPQFIFQYYEEEERQRGNFPDRFSGHQFPNYSSELNVNALLLGDSALYLCASSFGLRGQQFMNTEAFFGQGTRLTVV.

The chain has TRBV4-2 and TRBJ1-5; 12 bases map to TRBD1. The CDR3 covers 17 residues. V dropped 5 bases and J dropped 3; count of bases not matched to a gene: 8. Germline V gene data show CDR1 as LGHNA and CDR2 as YNFKEQ. CDR3 sequence reads: CASSLGDRGRNNQPQHF. For the CDR3, the DNA is TGTGCCAGCAGCTTAGGGGACAGGGGGCGCAACAATCAGCCCCAGCATTTT.

This clone was found a few times. The gene calls are TRBV4-3 and TRBJ1-1, with no clear D. CDR3 length equals 14 residues. V was clipped by 3 bases and J by 1 base, with 9 bases between them. Germline V lookup: CDR1 LGHNA, CDR2 YSLEER. CDR3 in DNA: TGCGCCAGCAGCCAGACGACAAGGAACACTGAAGCTTTCTTT. This codes for CASSQTTRNTEAFF.

The chain has TRBV7-9 and TRBJ1-1, with a tentative D call TRBD1 (5 bases). V was trimmed by 5 bases and J by 4 bases, leaving 17 bases between them. The CDR3 contains 15 residues. Germline CDR1 is SEHNR and CDR2 is FQNEAQ (reference sequence). This CDR3 is CASSLRAGGSTEAFF. Written as DNA, the CDR3 is TGTGCCAGCAGCCTCCGGGCGGGGGGGAGCACTGAAGCTTTCTTT.

The chain recombines TRBV30 with TRBJ2-4; TRBD2 matches at 9 bases. Germline CDR1 is GTSNPN and CDR2 is SVGIG (reference sequence). Losses at the gene ends were 5 bases for V and 2 bases for J; bases not matched to a gene: 7. This CDR3 spans 15 amino acids. CDR3 protein: CAWSGRGGTKNIQYF. The CDR3 DNA sequence: TGTGCCTGGTCTGGGCGGGGGGGGACCAAAAACATTCAGTACTTC.

The chain recombines TRBV9 with TRBJ1-2; tentatively, D is TRBD1 (5 bases). V was cut by 0 bases and J by 4 bases, with 16 bases left in between. The germline V gene encodes CDR1 SGDLS and CDR2 YYNGEE. This CDR3 region has 16 residues. The CDR3 DNA is TGTGCCAGCAGCGTAGGGGGGGTTAGGGGCTCCTATGGCTACACCTTC. Protein product: CASSVGGVRGSYGYTF.

With respect to this clone: The identical CDR3 is also encoded by other nucleotide sequences in the sample. This chain joins TRBV7-8 and TRBJ2-7; TRBD1 matches at 7 bases. Germline CDR1 is SGHVS and CDR2 is FQNEAQ. With 4 bases clipped from V and 2 bases from J, the junction kept 5 bases outside the gene matches. The CDR3 runs 14 residues. The CDR3 loop is CASSSRQGPYEQYF. The CDR3 DNA reads as TGTGCCAGCAGCTCCCGACAGGGTCCCTACGAGCAGTACTTC. Variable domain in full (rest from reference TRBV7-8 and TRBJ2-7): GAGVSQSPRYKVAKRGQDVALRCDPISGHVSLFWYQQALGQGPEFLTYFQNEAQLDKSGLPSDRFFAERPEGSVSTLKIQRTQQEDSAVYLCASSSRQGPYEQYFGPGTRLTVT.

The chain joins TRBV5-6 to TRBJ2-6, with 9 positions matching TRBD1. J gave up 4 bases and V 3 bases, and 8 bases lay outside the gene matches. The CDR3 is made up of 17 amino acids. Looked up from germline, CDR1 is SGHDT and CDR2 is YYEEEE. The CDR3 sequence is CASSWLQGAQGANVLTF. The DNA for the CDR3 is TGTGCCAGCAGCTGGCTACAGGGGGCGCAAGGGGCCAACGTCCTGACTTTC.

The rearrangement uses TRBV30 and TRBJ1-1; D not resolved. The CDR3 is 12 residues long. The V end lost 1 base, the J end lost 7 bases, and 10 bases lay between the germline ends. Germline V gene lookup returns CDR1 GTSNPN and CDR2 SVGIG (reference sequence). The CDR3 DNA sequence: TGTGCCTGGAGTGATAACCTCGGTGAAGCTTTCTTT. As protein: CAWSDNLGEAFF.

This sequence joins TRBV5-4 and TRBJ2-3; 11 nucleotides agree with TRBD2. The CDR3 is 16 residues long. V dropped 4 bases and J dropped 4; count of bases not matched to a gene: 8. Germline loops: CDR1 SGHNT, CDR2 YYREEE (reference sequence). The CDR3 DNA reads TGTGCCAGCAGCCCTCAACTAGCGGGAGTTTCAGATACGCAGTATTTT. Protein sequence: CASSPQLAGVSDTQYF.

The genes are TRBV9 and TRBJ2-7, with 9 bases identical to TRBD1. The germline CDR1 and CDR2 sequences are SGDLS and YYNGEE. This CDR3 spans 16 amino acids. V lost 0 bases to trimming and J lost 6 bases; unmatched junction nucleotides: 10. The CDR3 sequence: CASSVASGTGPREQYF. For the CDR3, the DNA is TGTGCCAGCAGCGTAGCGTCGGGGACAGGGCCTCGCGAGCAGTACTTC.

This chain uses TRBV30 with TRBJ1-2, with a tentative D call TRBD1 (5 bases). Germline V gene sequence: CDR1 GTSNPN, CDR2 SVGIG (reference sequence). The ends were cut back, 5 bases at V and 7 bases at J, with 17 bases in the middle. The CDR3 loop spans 13 amino acids. The CDR3 sequence: CAWSPKQVPGYTF. For the CDR3, the DNA is TGTGCCTGGTCCCCCAAACAGGTACCTGGCTACACCTTC.

The chain couples TRBV6-6 to TRBJ1-2, with 9 bases matching TRBD1. The length of the CDR3 is 14 residues. The germline gives CDR1 MNHNY, CDR2 SVGAGI (reference sequence). V gave up 6 bases and J gave up 2 bases; unmatched junction bases: 4. The CDR3 loop reads CASRLGQGNYGYTF. DNA of the CDR3: TGTGCCAGCAGACTAGGACAGGGGAACTATGGCTACACCTTC.

This clone was detected only a few times. J is TRBJ1-1 and V is TRBV7-7; possible D gene TRBD1, 6 bases. V dropped 6 bases and J dropped 2 bases, with 19 bases sitting between them. CDR3 size: 16 residues. The germline V gene has CDR1 SSHAT and CDR2 FNYEAQ (reference sequence). In nucleotides, the CDR3 is TGTGCCAGCAGTCCGAGGACAGCCAGTTATAACACTGAAGCTTTCTTT. Translated: CASSPRTASYNTEAFF.

Turning to this clone: One end of the junction fails to match germline, which may point to a read error. V is TRBV19 and J is TRBJ2-1, with 9 bases matching TRBD1. The V gene's germline CDR1 is LNHDA and CDR2 SQIVND (reference sequence). The CDR3 runs to 13 residues. Written as DNA, the CDR3 is TGTGCCAGTAGTCCGGGACAGGGCCTAGTGTTGGTCTTC. This translates into CASSPGQGLVLVF.

J is TRBJ2-3 and V is TRBV11-2; 7 nucleotides line up with TRBD1. Losses at the gene ends were 6 bases for V and 2 bases for J; bases not matched to a gene: 5. The CDR3 length is 14 residues. The V gene's germline CDR1 is SGHAT and CDR2 FQNNGV. CDR3 protein: CASSTGEITDTQYF. The CDR3, as DNA: TGTGCCAGCAGTACAGGGGAGATCACAGATACGCAGTATTTT.

V gene TRBV6-1 combines with J gene TRBJ1-6, with TRBD1 matching over 9 bases. Trimming took 2 bases from V and 10 from J; bases not matched to a gene: 6. Germline loops: CDR1 MNHNS, CDR2 SASEGT. This CDR3 is 15 amino acids long. Here the CDR3 reads CASSERDRVRSPLHF. DNA of the CDR3: TGTGCCAGCAGTGAAAGGGACAGGGTTAGGTCACCCCTCCACTTT.

The chain uses TRBV5-4 and TRBJ2-5; 7 bases map to TRBD2. The V and J ends lost 0 bases and 5 bases, in that order; junction bases with no gene match: 4. The CDR3 runs to 14 residues. CDR1 is SGHNT, CDR2 YYREEE, per germline (reference sequence). CDR3 bases: TGTGCCAGCAGCTTGGAGAGCGGGATGGAGACCCAGTACTTC. Its protein product is CASSLESGMETQYF.

This chain uses TRBV30 with TRBJ1-5; 7 nucleotides align to TRBD1. From germline, CDR1 is GTSNPN and CDR2 SVGIG (reference sequence). The CDR3 has 16 residues. V trimming: 2 bases; J trimming: 2 bases; junction bases outside the gene matches: 9. DNA of the CDR3: TGTGCCTGGAGTCCCCCTACAGGGGTAGGCAATCAGCCCCAGCATTTT. It codes for CAWSPPTGVGNQPQHF.

This clone was counted a few times. The V gene is TRBV28, the J gene TRBJ2-3; 11 positions agree with TRBD1. Germline CDR1 and CDR2: MDHEN and SYDVKM. Losses at the gene ends were 5 bases for V and 5 bases for J; bases not matched to a gene: 6. The CDR3 covers 15 residues. The CDR3 is CASSPHGTGGDTQYF. Written as DNA, the CDR3 is TGTGCCAGCAGTCCTCATGGGACAGGGGGAGATACGCAGTATTTT.

V usage is TRBV5-4 and J usage is TRBJ2-1, with TRBD2 matching over 12 bases. The V gene end was trimmed by 2 bases and the J gene end by 1 base; junction bases not matched to a gene: 4. Germline CDR1 SGHNT, CDR2 YYREEE (reference sequence). This CDR3 is 17 amino acids long. CDR3 protein: CASSFCLAGGSYNEQFF. CDR3 bases: TGTGCCAGCAGCTTTTGTCTAGCGGGAGGGTCCTACAATGAGCAGTTCTTC. Full variable domain (rest looked up from reference TRBV5-4 and TRBJ2-1): ETGVTQSPTHLIKTRGQQVTLRCSSQSGHNTVSWYQQALGQGPQFIFQYYREEENGRGNFPPRFSGLQFPNYSSELNVNALELDDSALYLCASSFCLAGGSYNEQFFGPGTRLTVL.

On this clone: Other DNA sequences in the sample encode the same CDR3. The chain links TRBV7-9 to TRBJ1-5; TRBD1 agrees at 8 bases. This CDR3 spans 15 amino acids. V was clipped by 3 bases and J by 0 bases; unmatched bases: 1. CDR1 and CDR2 from the germline V gene are SEHNR and FQNEAQ (reference sequence). Written as DNA, the CDR3 is TGTGCCAGCAGCTTGACAGGGGCTAGCAATCAGCCCCAGCATTTT. Protein: CASSLTGASNQPQHF.